These 5 T cell receptor beta chains came from one sample sequenced in a study of CD8 T cells in Susac syndrome. RNA was extracted with the RNeasy kit, and a quantity of roughly 0.5 to 1 ug was reverse transcribed using random hexamers. MiXCR was run by TCRdb on the immunoSEQ multiplex PCR reads, yielding one entry per CDR3 protein. The sample has fewer than 90,000 distinct CDR3 sequences, over 85% seen once. What was sequenced was CD8+ T cells from PBMCs. The receptors shown here come from a human donor with Susac syndrome.

The gene calls are TRBV28 and TRBJ2-2, with 8 bases aligning to TRBD2. The V and J ends lost 2 bases and 1 base, in that order; junction bases with no gene match: 6. The length of the CDR3 is 17 residues. The germline gives CDR1 MDHEN, CDR2 SYDVKM. CDR3 coding DNA: TGTGCCAGCAGTTTACAACTAGCGGAGATGAACACCGGGGAGCTGTTTTTT. It specifies CASSLQLAEMNTGELFF.

The V gene is TRBV7-9, the J gene TRBJ2-2; TRBD1 matches at 7 bases. CDR1 and CDR2 from the germline V gene are SEHNR and FQNEAQ (reference sequence). The V segment lost 2 bases and the J segment 4 bases; nucleotides outside the gene matches: 4. The CDR3 is 15 residues long. The CDR3 sequence: CASSLRGRSTGELFF. In DNA, the CDR3 is TGTGCCAGCAGCTTAAGGGGGCGCAGCACCGGGGAGCTGTTTTTT.

The gene calls are TRBV6-1 and TRBJ2-7; 8 nucleotides align to TRBD1. The CDR3 is 14 amino acids. The germline CDR1 and CDR2 sequences are MNHNS and SASEGT. V lost 6 bases, J lost 6 bases, and 10 bases stayed unmatched. The CDR3 bases are TGTGCCAGCAGACCTGCGGACAGGGCGGGCGAGCAGTACTTC. It encodes CASRPADRAGEQYF.

CDR3 DNA sequence: TGTGCCAGCCCCCGCCCGGGCGTCGCTGGCTACACCTTC. Its protein is CASPRPGVAGYTF. This rearrangement joins TRBV6-1 to TRBJ1-2; D not certain. Germline values: CDR1 MNHNS, CDR2 SASEGT. V lost 8 bases to trimming and J lost 7 bases, with 17 bases between them. CDR3 length: 13 amino acids.

This clonotype is a singleton in its sample. The chain is built from TRBV27 and TRBJ2-3; D not certain. This CDR3 comprises 16 residues. Trimming left V 5 bases short and J 1 base short, with 16 bases between. Germline values: CDR1 MNHEY, CDR2 SMNVEV (reference sequence). The CDR3 loop is CASSDRPAPRTDTQYF. The CDR3 DNA follows: TGTGCCAGCAGTGATCGCCCAGCGCCGCGCACAGATACGCAGTATTTT.